One sample yielded the 14 T cell receptor beta chains listed below, sequenced in a study of T cell changes during pregnancy in multiple sclerosis. The repertoire was sequenced with immunoSEQ multiplex PCR; TCRdb's copy has only in-frame clones and lacks some. The sample yields over 45,000 clones, around 90% seen once. Sequenced material: peripheral blood, taken in the first trimester of pregnancy. The receptors originated from a female donor with multiple sclerosis, enrolled in a pregnancy study.

The chain links TRBV7-8 to TRBJ1-2; possible D gene TRBD1, 6 bases. Between the trimmed V and J ends, which lost 4 bases and 5 bases, there was a span of 11 bases. Germline V gene data show CDR1 as SGHVS and CDR2 as FQNEAQ. The CDR3 is 13 residues long. The CDR3 nucleotides are TGTGCCAGCAGCTGGACAGTGGTTTATGGCTACACCTTC. Protein: CASSWTVVYGYTF.

The chain carries TRBV5-1 and TRBJ2-7; 7 positions match TRBD2. Germline-derived CDR1 and CDR2 are SGHRS and YFSETQ. Losses at the gene ends were 4 bases for V and 3 bases for J; bases not matched to a gene: 10. The length of the CDR3 is 15 residues. The CDR3 region has the DNA TGCGCCAGCAGCCGTGCGACCGGGGGGATCTACGAGCAGTACTTC. This translates into CASSRATGGIYEQYF. The full variable domain, its missing parts supplied by reference TRBV5-1 and TRBJ2-7, is KAGVTQTPRYLIKTRGQQVTLSCSPISGHRSVSWYQQTPGQGLQFLFEYFSETQRNKGNFPGRFSGRQFSNSRSEMNVSTLELGDSALYLCASSRATGGIYEQYFGPGTRLTVT.

V usage is TRBV19 and J usage is TRBJ1-5; no definite D call. V dropped 7 bases and J dropped 6 bases, with 10 bases sitting between them. Germline V gene sequence: CDR1 LNHDA, CDR2 SQIVND (reference sequence). CDR3 length: 12 amino acids. The CDR3 reads CASMISGQPQHF. The DNA for the CDR3 is TGTGCCAGTATGATATCGGGTCAGCCCCAGCATTTT.

The chain employs TRBV28 and TRBJ2-2; 8 nucleotides agree with TRBD1. CDR1 and CDR2 from the germline V gene are MDHEN and SYDVKM. This CDR3 is built from 16 residues. The ends lost 7 bases at V and 1 base at J; junction bases unmatched: 8. CDR3 DNA: TGTGCCAGCATTCGCCCGGGACAGGAGAACACCGGGGAGCTGTTTTTT. It encodes CASIRPGQENTGELFF.

The rearrangement links TRBV18 to TRBJ1-1; possibly TRBD1 for D (5 bases). CDR1 KGHSH and CDR2 LQKENI come from the germline V gene. Trimming took off 6 bases at V and 1 base at J, with 18 bases between the two ends. The CDR3 consists of 16 residues. The CDR3 DNA reads TGTGCCAGCTCCCCCCCAGCGGGACGGCAGAACACTGAAGCTTTCTTT. Its protein product is CASSPPAGRQNTEAFF. The whole variable domain, filled in from reference TRBV18 and TRBJ1-1, reads NAGVMQNPRHLVRRRGQEARLRCSPMKGHSHVYWYRQLPEEGLKFMVYLQKENIIDESGMPKERFSAEFPKEGPSILRIQQVVRGDSAAYFCASSPPAGRQNTEAFFGQGTRLTVV.

The chain couples TRBV10-1 to TRBJ1-4; 8 positions match TRBD1. The CDR3 length is 15 residues. Germline assignment: CDR1 WNHNN and CDR2 SYGVQD (reference sequence). J was trimmed by 7 bases and V by 0 bases; bases with no gene match: 4. The DNA of the CDR3 is TGCGCCAGCAGTGAGTCGACAGGGGCGCTTGAAAAACTGTTTTTT. This sequence encodes CASSESTGALEKLFF.

In its sample, this clone was seen a few times. The V call is TRBV10-3, the J call TRBJ1-1; the match to TRBD1 covers 7 bases. Germline loops: CDR1 ENHRY, CDR2 SYGVKD. With V trimmed by 3 bases and J by 5 bases, 9 bases remained unmatched. The CDR3 loop spans 15 amino acids. Written as DNA, the CDR3 is TGTGCCATCAGTGAAGGAGGGGGCCCGGAGACTGAAGCTTTCTTT. Its translation: CAISEGGGPETEAFF.

The V and J genes are TRBV9 and TRBJ1-1, with 9 bases identical to TRBD1. This CDR3 is 14 amino acids long. Trimming cost V 3 bases and J 6 bases; bases outside gene matches: 6. CDR1 is SGDLS and CDR2 is YYNGEE in the germline V gene. The CDR3 DNA follows: TGTGCCAGCAGCGCCCCGGGACAGGGAGCTGAAGCTTTCTTT. It encodes CASSAPGQGAEAFF.

This chain joins TRBV27 and TRBJ2-1, with TRBD2 as a possible D gene (6 bases). The V and J ends lost 2 bases and 3 bases respectively, with 17 bases between them. The V gene's germline CDR1 is MNHEY and CDR2 SMNVEV (reference sequence). CDR3 size: 17 residues. The CDR3 reads CASSLETTSGRYNEQFF. The CDR3 region has the DNA TGTGCCAGCAGTTTAGAGACCACGAGCGGGCGCTACAATGAGCAGTTCTTC.

The rearrangement links TRBV13 to TRBJ1-1, with 7 bases matching TRBD1. Unmatched junction bases numbered 13, after V lost 5 bases and J lost 1 base. The CDR3 runs to 17 residues. Germline loops: CDR1 PRHDT, CDR2 FYEKMQ (reference sequence). The CDR3 DNA reads as TGTGCCAGCAGCCGACTTAAATACAGACAGGGGAACACTGAAGCTTTCTTT. Its translation: CASSRLKYRQGNTEAFF. The entire variable domain, with the rest obtained from reference TRBV13 and TRBJ1-1, is as follows: AAGVIQSPRHLIKEKRETATLKCYPIPRHDTVYWYQQGPGQDPQFLISFYEKMQSDKGSIPDRFSAQQFSDYHSELNMSSLELGDSALYFCASSRLKYRQGNTEAFFGQGTRLTVV.

V usage is TRBV28 and J usage is TRBJ1-5, with D unclear. The CDR3 spans 16 residues. Germline loops: CDR1 MDHEN, CDR2 SYDVKM. V was clipped by 5 bases and J by 1 base, with 15 bases between them. The CDR3, as DNA: TGTGCCAGCAGTACGGCCGGGCGGGCAAGCAATCAGCCCCAGCATTTT. Its translation is CASSTAGRASNQPQHF.

The chain carries TRBV4-2 and TRBJ2-2, with TRBD2 identical over 9 bases. V shed 4 bases, J shed 7 bases, and the junction held 13 bases outside the gene matches. The CDR3 spans 17 residues. CDR1 is LGHNA and CDR2 is YNFKEQ in the germline V gene. This chain's CDR3 is CASSLDPGLAYGGELFF. The CDR3 DNA is TGTGCCAGCAGCCTCGACCCAGGACTAGCGTATGGCGGGGAGCTGTTTTTT.

The CDR3 DNA reads TGTGCCAGCGCCAGGAATTTACAGGGGAACGAGCAGTACTTC. Its translation: CASARNLQGNEQYF. The chain recombines TRBV6-1 with TRBJ2-7; 7 bases align to TRBD1. The germline V gene encodes CDR1 MNHNS and CDR2 SASEGT. This CDR3 comprises 14 residues. With 8 bases clipped from V and 5 bases from J, the junction kept 12 bases outside the gene matches.

This clone was seen only once. This chain uses TRBV6-5 with TRBJ2-2; D is unresolved. The CDR3 length is 13 residues. V was trimmed by 0 bases and J by 6 bases, leaving 5 bases between them. From germline, CDR1 is MNHEY and CDR2 SVGAGI. The CDR3 spells CASSYSLAGELFF. CDR3 nucleotides: TGTGCCAGCAGTTACTCCCTCGCCGGGGAGCTGTTTTTT.